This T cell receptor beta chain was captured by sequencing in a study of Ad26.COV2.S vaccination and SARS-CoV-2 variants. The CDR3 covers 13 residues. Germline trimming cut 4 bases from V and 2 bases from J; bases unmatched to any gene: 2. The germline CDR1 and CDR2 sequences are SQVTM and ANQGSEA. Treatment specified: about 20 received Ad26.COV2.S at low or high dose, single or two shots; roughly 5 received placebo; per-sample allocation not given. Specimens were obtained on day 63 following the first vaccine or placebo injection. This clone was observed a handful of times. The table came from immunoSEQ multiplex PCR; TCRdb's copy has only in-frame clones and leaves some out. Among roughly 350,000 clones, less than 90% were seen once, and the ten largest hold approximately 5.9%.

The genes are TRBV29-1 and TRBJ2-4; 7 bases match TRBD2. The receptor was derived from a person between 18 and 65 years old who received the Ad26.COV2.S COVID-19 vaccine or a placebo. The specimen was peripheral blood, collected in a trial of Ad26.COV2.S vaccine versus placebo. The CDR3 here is CSVGGGSKNIQYF. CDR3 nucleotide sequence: TGCAGCGTTGGGGGGGGTTCCAAAAACATTCAGTACTTC.